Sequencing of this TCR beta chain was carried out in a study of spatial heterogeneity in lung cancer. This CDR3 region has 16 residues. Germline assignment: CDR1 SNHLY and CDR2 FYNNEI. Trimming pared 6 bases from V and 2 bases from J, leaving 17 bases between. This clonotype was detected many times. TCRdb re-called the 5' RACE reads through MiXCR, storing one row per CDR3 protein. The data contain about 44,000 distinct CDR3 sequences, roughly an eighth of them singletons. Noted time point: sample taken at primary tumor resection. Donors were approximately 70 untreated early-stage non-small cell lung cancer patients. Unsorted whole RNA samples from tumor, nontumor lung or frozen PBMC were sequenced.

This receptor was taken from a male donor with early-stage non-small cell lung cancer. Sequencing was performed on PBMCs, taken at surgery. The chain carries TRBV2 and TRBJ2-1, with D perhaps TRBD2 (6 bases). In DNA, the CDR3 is TGTGCCAGCAGCGGCGGGACGACGTTTACCTACAATGAGCAGTTCTTC. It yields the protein CASSGGTTFTYNEQFF.